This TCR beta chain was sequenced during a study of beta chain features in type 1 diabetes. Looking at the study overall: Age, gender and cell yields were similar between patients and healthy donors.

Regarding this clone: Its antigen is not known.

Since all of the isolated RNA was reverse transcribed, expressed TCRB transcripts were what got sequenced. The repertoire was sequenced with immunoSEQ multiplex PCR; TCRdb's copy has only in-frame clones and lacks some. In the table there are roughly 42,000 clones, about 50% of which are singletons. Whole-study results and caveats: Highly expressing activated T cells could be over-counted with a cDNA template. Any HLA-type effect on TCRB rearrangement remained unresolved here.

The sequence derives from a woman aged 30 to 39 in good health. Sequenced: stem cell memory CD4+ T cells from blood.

The CDR3 reads CASSYQQGNYEQYF. CDR3 nucleotides: TGTGCCAGCAGTTACCAACAGGGGAACTACGAGCAGTACTTC. This chain links TRBV6-5 with TRBJ2-7, with TRBD1 matching over 7 bases. In germline, CDR1 is MNHEY, CDR2 SVGAGI. This CDR3 is built from 14 residues. The trim removed 2 bases at V and 3 bases at J, leaving 4 bases unmatched.